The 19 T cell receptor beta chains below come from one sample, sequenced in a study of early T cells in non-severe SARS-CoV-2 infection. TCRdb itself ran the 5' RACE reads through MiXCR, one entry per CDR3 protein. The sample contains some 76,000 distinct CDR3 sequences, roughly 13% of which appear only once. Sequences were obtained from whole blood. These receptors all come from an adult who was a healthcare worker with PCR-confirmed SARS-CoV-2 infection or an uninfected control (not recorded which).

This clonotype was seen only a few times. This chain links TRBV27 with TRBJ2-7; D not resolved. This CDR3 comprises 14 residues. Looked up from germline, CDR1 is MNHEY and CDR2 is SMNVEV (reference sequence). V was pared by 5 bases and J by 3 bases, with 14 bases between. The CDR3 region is CASSPTRQSYEQYF. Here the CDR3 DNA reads TGTGCCAGCAGTCCCACCCGGCAGAGCTACGAGCAGTACTTC.

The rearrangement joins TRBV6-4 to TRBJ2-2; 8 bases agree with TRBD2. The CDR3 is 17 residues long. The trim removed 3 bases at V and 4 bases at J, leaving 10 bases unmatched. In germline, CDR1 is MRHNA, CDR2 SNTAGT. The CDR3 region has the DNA TGTGCCAGCAGTGATTTTCCAGCGGGGGCTGGCACCGGGGAGCTGTTTTTT. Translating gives CASSDFPAGAGTGELFF.

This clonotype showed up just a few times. The CDR3 nucleotides read TGTGCCAGCAGCCGGGACAGGGTCGCGTCCCTCCACTTT. Protein product: CASSRDRVASLHF. The chain carries TRBV7-8 and TRBJ1-6, with 9 bases lining up with TRBD1. J lost 14 bases, V lost 5 bases, and 7 bases had no gene match. CDR3 size: 13 residues. Per the germline V gene, CDR1 is SGHVS and CDR2 is FQNEAQ.

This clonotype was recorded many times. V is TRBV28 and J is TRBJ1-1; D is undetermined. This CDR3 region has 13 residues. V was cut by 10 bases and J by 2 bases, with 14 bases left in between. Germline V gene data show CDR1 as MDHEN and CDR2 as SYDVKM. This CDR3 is CATRRLPNTEAFF. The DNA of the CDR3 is TGTGCCACCCGAAGGTTGCCTAACACTGAAGCTTTCTTT.

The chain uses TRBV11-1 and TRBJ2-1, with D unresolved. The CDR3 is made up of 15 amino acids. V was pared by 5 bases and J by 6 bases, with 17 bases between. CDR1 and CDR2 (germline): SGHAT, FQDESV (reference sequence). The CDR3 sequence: CASSASSGLTNEQFF. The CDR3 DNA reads TGTGCCAGCAGCGCGTCTAGTGGATTAACCAATGAGCAGTTCTTC.

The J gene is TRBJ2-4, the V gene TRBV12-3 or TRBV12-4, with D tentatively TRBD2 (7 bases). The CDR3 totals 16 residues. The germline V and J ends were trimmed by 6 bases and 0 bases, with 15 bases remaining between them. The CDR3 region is CASREWRGGAKNIQYF. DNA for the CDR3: TGTGCCAGCAGGGAGTGGAGGGGGGGAGCCAAAAACATTCAGTACTTC.

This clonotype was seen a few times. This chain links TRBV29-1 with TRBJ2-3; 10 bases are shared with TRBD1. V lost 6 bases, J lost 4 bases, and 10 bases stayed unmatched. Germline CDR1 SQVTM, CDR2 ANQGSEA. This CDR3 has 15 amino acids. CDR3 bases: TGCAGCGTCTGGGCATCGGGGACAGGGGCAGATACGCAGTATTTT. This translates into CSVWASGTGADTQYF.

The CDR3 loop is CASSSLTSGGTGELFF. DNA for the CDR3: TGCGCCAGCAGCTCCCTCACTAGCGGGGGCACCGGGGAGCTGTTTTTT. The rearrangement joins TRBV5-1 to TRBJ2-2; TRBD2 aligns across 11 bases. Per germline, CDR1 SGHRS and CDR2 YFSETQ. The junction had 5 bases not matched to a gene; V was cut back by 3 bases and J by 4 bases. This CDR3 comprises 16 residues.

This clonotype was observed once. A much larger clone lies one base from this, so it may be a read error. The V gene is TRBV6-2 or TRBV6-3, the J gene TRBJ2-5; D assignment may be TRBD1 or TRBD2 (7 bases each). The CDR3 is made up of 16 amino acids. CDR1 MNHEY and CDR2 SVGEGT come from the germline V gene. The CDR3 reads CANSLGRGQFRETQYF. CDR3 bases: TGTGCCAACAGTCTAGGGAGGGGACAGTTCCGAGAGACCCAGTACTTC.

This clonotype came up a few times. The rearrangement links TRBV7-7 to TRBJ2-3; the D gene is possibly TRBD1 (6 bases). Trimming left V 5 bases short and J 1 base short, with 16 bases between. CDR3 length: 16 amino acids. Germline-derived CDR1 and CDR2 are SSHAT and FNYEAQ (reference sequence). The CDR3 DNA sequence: TGTGCCAGCAGCCCAAAACAGGGAACTGGCACAGATACGCAGTATTTT. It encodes CASSPKQGTGTDTQYF.

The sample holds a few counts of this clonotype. The CDR3 DNA is TGTGCCAGCAGCGTAGCAGGGGGTAGGGGGACGAATGAGCAGTTCTTC. Translating it yields CASSVAGGRGTNEQFF. The chain couples TRBV9 to TRBJ2-1, with TRBD1 matching over 7 bases. Trimming at V came to 0 bases and at J to 7 bases, leaving 10 bases not matched to a gene. The CDR3 is made up of 16 amino acids. Germline V gene lookup returns CDR1 SGDLS and CDR2 YYNGEE.

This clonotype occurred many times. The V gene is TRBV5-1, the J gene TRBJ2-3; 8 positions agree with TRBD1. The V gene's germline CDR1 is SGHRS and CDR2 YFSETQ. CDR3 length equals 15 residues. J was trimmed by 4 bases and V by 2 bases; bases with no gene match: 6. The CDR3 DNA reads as TGCGCCAGCAGCTTATCAGGGGGCGCATCAGATACGCAGTATTTT. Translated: CASSLSGGASDTQYF.

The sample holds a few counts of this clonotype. The CDR3 sequence: CASSFRQGGYTF. CDR3 sequence (DNA): TGTGCCAGCAGTTTCCGACAGGGAGGCTACACCTTC. This sequence joins TRBV6-6 and TRBJ1-2; 7 positions match TRBD1. J gave up 8 bases and V 4 bases, and 4 bases lay outside the gene matches. Looked up from germline, CDR1 is MNHNY and CDR2 is SVGAGI (reference sequence). CDR3 size: 12 residues.

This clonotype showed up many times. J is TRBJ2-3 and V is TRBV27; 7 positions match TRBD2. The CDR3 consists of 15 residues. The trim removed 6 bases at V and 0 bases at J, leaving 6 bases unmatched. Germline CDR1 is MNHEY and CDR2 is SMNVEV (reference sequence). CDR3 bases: TGTGCCAGCAGGCTGACTAGCCGCAGCACAGATACGCAGTATTTT. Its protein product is CASRLTSRSTDTQYF.

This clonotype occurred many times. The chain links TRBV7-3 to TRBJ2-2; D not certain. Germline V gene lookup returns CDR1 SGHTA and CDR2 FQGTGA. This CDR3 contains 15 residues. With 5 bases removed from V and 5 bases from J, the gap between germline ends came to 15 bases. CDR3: CASSPTFLSTGELFF. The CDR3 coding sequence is TGTGCCAGCAGCCCGACATTCTTAAGTACCGGGGAGCTGTTTTTT.

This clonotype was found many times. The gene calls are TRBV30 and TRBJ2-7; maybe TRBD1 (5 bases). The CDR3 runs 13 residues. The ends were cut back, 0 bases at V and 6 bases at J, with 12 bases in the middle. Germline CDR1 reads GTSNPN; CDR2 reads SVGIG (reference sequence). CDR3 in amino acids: CAWSVQGGLEQYF. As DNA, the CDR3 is TGTGCCTGGAGTGTGCAGGGCGGTCTCGAGCAGTACTTC.

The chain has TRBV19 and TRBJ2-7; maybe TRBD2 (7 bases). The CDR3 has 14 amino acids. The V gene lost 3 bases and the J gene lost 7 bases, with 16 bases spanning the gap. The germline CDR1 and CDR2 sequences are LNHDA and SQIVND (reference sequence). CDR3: CASSISGGGQEQYF. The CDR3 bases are TGTGCCAGTAGTATTTCCGGCGGGGGACAAGAGCAGTACTTC.

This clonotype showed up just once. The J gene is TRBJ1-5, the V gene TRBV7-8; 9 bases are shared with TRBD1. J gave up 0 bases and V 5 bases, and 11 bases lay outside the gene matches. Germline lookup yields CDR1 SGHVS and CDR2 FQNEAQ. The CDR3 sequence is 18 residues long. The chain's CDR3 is CASSPRPGQGPSNQPQHF. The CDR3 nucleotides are TGTGCCAGCAGCCCCCGCCCGGGACAGGGCCCTAGCAATCAGCCCCAGCATTTT.

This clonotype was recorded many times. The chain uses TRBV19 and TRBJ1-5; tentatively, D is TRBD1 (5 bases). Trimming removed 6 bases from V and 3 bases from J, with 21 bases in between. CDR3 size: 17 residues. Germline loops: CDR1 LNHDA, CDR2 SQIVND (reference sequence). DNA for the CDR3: TGTGCCAGTAGACAAGACTGGGACGCAAATAACAATCAGCCCCAGCATTTT. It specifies CASRQDWDANNNQPQHF.